This record looks at one TCR beta chain sequence and its context. Patients in Seattle were enrolled during active infection, then followed longitudinally. These data are taken from a study of blood T cell repertoires in COVID-19. The germline V gene encodes CDR1 MNHNY and CDR2 SVGAGI (reference sequence). The CDR3 runs 19 residues. J gave up 2 bases and V 5 bases, and 16 bases lay outside the gene matches. Only in-frame clones appear in the TCRdb table, and some are missing; sequencing was by immunoSEQ multiplex PCR. The sample lists 300,000 to 400,000 clones, around nine tenths occurring once. The sample comprised peripheral blood. This sequence originates from a woman aged 65 to 85 with COVID-19, enrolled during active disease. This chain links TRBV6-6 with TRBJ1-3, with 9 bases identical to TRBD1. The CDR3 nucleotides read TGTGCCAGCAGTCTAACCGGGACAGGGAGATTCATCGCTGGAAACACCATATATTTT. Its translation: CASSLTGTGRFIAGNTIYF.